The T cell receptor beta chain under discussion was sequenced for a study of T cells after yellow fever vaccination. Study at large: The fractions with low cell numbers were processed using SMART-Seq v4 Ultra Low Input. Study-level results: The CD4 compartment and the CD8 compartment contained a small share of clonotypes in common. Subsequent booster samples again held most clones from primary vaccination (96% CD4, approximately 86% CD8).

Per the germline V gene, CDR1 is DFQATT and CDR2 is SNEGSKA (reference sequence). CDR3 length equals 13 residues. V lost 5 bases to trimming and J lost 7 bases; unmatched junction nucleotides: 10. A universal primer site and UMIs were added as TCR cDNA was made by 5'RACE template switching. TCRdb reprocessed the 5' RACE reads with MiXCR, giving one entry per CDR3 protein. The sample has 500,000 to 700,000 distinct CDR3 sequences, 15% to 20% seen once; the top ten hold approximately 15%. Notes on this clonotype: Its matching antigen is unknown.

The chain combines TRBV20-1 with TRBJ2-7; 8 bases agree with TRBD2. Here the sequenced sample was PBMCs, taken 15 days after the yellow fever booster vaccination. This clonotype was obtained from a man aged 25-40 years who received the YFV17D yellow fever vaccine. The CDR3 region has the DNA TGCAGTGCTGGACGGGAGGGCCTAAGGGAGCAGTACTTC. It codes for CSAGREGLREQYF.